Included here is one T cell receptor (beta chain) sequence, with context. The antigen remains unidentified. The sample comes from a study of blood T cells in healthy people across ages. Notes on the study in general: Naive T cell percentage by flow cytometry tracked strongly with beta diversity. When one million T cells were used, diversity estimates were thought to be underestimates.

The CDR3 loop spans 17 amino acids. Germline CDR1 and CDR2: MNHEY and SMNVEV (reference sequence). Trimming pared 3 bases from V and 2 bases from J, leaving 16 bases between. Together with a sample-barcoded 5' primer, a J-beta primer mix was included in a second PCR lasting about 7 to 11 cycles. Samples each returned at least 3 million CDR3-containing paired-end reads. TCRdb reprocessed the 5' RACE reads with MiXCR, giving one entry per CDR3 protein. The table has fewer than 950,000 distinct CDR3 sequences, around half seen once. This clonotype was obtained from an older man in good health. The sample taken for sequencing was blood. The V and J genes are TRBV27 and TRBJ2-2, with TRBD2 as a possible D gene (5 bases). In nucleotides, the CDR3 is TGTGCCAGCAGTTTCAATACACCGTCGGGAAACACCGGGGAGCTGTTTTTT. Its translation is CASSFNTPSGNTGELFF.